The T cell receptor (beta chain) under discussion was sequenced for a study of blood T cells in healthy people across ages. Each sample used at least 6.5 million PBMCs. The study's findings and limits: Older individuals had lower TCR beta diversity per million T cells (the decline was roughly linear). Unknown donor CMV status possibly confounded expanded clonotype changes.

The length of the CDR3 is 15 residues. J was trimmed by 4 bases and V by 2 bases; bases with no gene match: 2. Germline lookup yields CDR1 SGHTA and CDR2 FQGNSA. It was with a sample-barcoded 5' primer and a J-beta primer mix that a second PCR of roughly 7 to 12 cycles was run. TCRdb called the 5' RACE reads again in MiXCR, with one record for every CDR3 protein. Of 920,000 or so distinct CDR3 sequences listed, under 55% were seen once; the top ten hold 18%. In its sample, this clonotype was seen many times. Antigen: not known. Sequencing was performed on blood. This receptor was identified in a woman aged 55-75 years in good health. The chain is built from TRBV7-2 and TRBJ2-1; 10 bases are shared with TRBD2. CDR3 in DNA: TGTGCCAGCAGCTTACTAGCGGGGGCTTACAATGAGCAGTTCTTC. This gives the protein CASSLLAGAYNEQFF.